A single T cell receptor (beta chain) is shown here with its context. The antigen is undetermined. Expressed TCRB transcripts were sequenced after all isolated RNA was converted to cDNA. Sequenced by immunoSEQ multiplex PCR; TCRdb stores in-frame clones only, minus some. The table has approximately 100,000 clones, almost 40% seen once. These data are taken from a study of beta chain features in type 1 diabetes. Study-level background: Healthy donors and patients showed comparable age, gender and cell yields. Examination spanned about 110 million sorted cells from all samples.

Broader study findings: VDJ junctions from type 1 diabetes patients carried fewer insertions and larger deletions.

The V gene end was trimmed by 6 bases and the J gene end by 0 bases; junction bases not matched to a gene: 6. Per the germline V gene, CDR1 is KGHSH and CDR2 is LQKENI. The CDR3 sequence is 16 residues long. The sequenced sample consisted of stem cell memory CD4+ T cells from blood. The rearrangement links TRBV18 to TRBJ1-5, with 9 bases lining up with TRBD1. This sequence originates from a woman between 18 and 30 years old in good health. In DNA form, the CDR3 reads TGTGCCAGCTCTCTACAGGGGGCCCATAGCAATCAGCCCCAGCATTTT. Translated: CASSLQGAHSNQPQHF.